This TCR beta chain appears in the sequencing data of a study of blood T cell repertoires in COVID-19. Study as a whole: From T cells, B-cell-depleted T cells, or PBMCs came the material, which was cDNA or gDNA.

V lost 3 bases and J 7 bases, leaving 9 bases between the germline ends. Per the germline V gene, CDR1 is SGHDN and CDR2 is FVKESK. CDR3 length: 12 amino acids. Recruitment covered about two dozen US areas and drew participants whose ages spanned about 18 to 95 years. Donors of Cohort 3 who recovered were those that had two negative PCRs, clearance, or symptom resolution. Libraries were prepared by immunoSEQ multiplex PCR; TCRdb keeps only in-frame clonotypes and omits some of them. The sample holds over 200,000 clones, approximately 85% seen once. The material sequenced was PBMCs or T cells enriched from blood (not recorded which). This chain joins TRBV14 and TRBJ1-2; maybe TRBD1 (6 bases). The source of this sequence is a woman aged 45-65 years who had recovered from COVID-19. This CDR3 is CASSQTGFGYTF. CDR3 bases: TGTGCCAGCAGCCAGACAGGATTTGGCTACACCTTC.